This TCR beta chain was found in a study of control samples from healthy donors and cancer patients. Profiled with immunoSEQ multiplex PCR; TCRdb holds only in-frame clones, not every one. The data show roughly 55,000 clones, with roughly 86% seen just once and around 3.8% held by the top ten. This CDR3 is built from 13 residues. The germline V and J ends were trimmed by 1 base and 4 bases, with 10 bases remaining between them. Germline CDR1 and CDR2: GTSNPN and SVGIG (reference sequence). Sequencing used blood. The sequence derives from a man aged 50 to 59 in good health. V and J are TRBV30 and TRBJ1-2; no clear D. The CDR3 region has the DNA TGTGCCTGGAGTGCCGTCCGGACCTATGGCTACACCTTC. Translating it yields CAWSAVRTYGYTF.